The 7 T cell receptor beta chains below all came from one sample that was sequenced in a study of graft-versus-host responses after intestinal transplantation. Antigens of these TCRs are unknown. TCRdb's copy holds only in-frame clones and misses some; the assay was immunoSEQ multiplex PCR. The sample holds about 120,000 clones, approximately 92% seen once. This specimen was unstimulated CD4+ T cells sorted from spleen or lymph node cells, taken before intestinal transplant. The origin of the receptors is a human donor who received an intestinal transplant.

This clone has just one count. V and J are TRBV5-5 and TRBJ2-1; possible D gene TRBD2, 5 bases. Trimming removed 7 bases at V and 4 bases at J, with 12 bases between. The CDR3 has 13 residues. From germline, CDR1 is SGHKS and CDR2 YYEKEE (reference sequence). The CDR3 sequence: CASSGGGYNEQFF. The DNA of the CDR3 is TGTGCCAGCTCCGGCGGCGGGTACAATGAGCAGTTCTTC.

The chain recombines TRBV27 with TRBJ2-1; D is unresolved. This CDR3 is built from 14 residues. Germline assignment: CDR1 MNHEY and CDR2 SMNVEV (reference sequence). V lost 4 bases to trimming and J lost 4 bases, with 11 bases between them. CDR3 amino acids: CASSSLRSYNEQFF. Written as DNA, the CDR3 is TGTGCCAGCAGTTCCCTACGGTCTTACAATGAGCAGTTCTTC.

The J gene is TRBJ2-5, the V gene TRBV30, with D unresolved. The V and J ends lost 5 bases and 5 bases respectively, with 24 bases between them. The CDR3 consists of 16 residues. CDR1 and CDR2 (germline): GTSNPN, SVGIG (reference sequence). The CDR3 sequence: CAWSLETVNAKETQYF. CDR3 coding DNA: TGTGCCTGGTCCCTGGAAACGGTCAATGCGAAGGAGACCCAGTACTTC.

The rearrangement links TRBV9 to TRBJ2-5, with a weak D call TRBD2 (6 bases). From germline, CDR1 is SGDLS and CDR2 YYNGEE. The CDR3 covers 15 residues. V was shortened by 3 bases and J by 5 bases, with 17 bases between the two germline ends. The CDR3 reads CASSGGELFPETQYF. The CDR3 DNA sequence: TGTGCCAGCAGCGGGGGGGAGTTATTTCCGGAGACCCAGTACTTC.

The J gene is TRBJ2-5, the V gene TRBV19; D ambiguous. The CDR3 contains 17 residues. V was trimmed by 5 bases and J by 1 base, leaving 20 bases between them. Germline V gene sequence: CDR1 LNHDA, CDR2 SQIVND (reference sequence). In nucleotides, the CDR3 is TGTGCCAGTAGTTCAAGAGGCCGGGCTAGGACCCAAGAGACCCAGTACTTC. Translating gives CASSSRGRARTQETQYF.

The V gene is TRBV5-7, the J gene TRBJ1-3, with unresolved D. TRBV5-7 is designated an ORF whose function remains uncertain. V gave up 0 bases and J gave up 0 bases, with 7 bases separating them. There are 15 residues in the CDR3. The CDR3 is CASSLDRYSGNTIYF. The DNA of the CDR3 is TGTGCCAGCAGCTTGGACCGCTACTCTGGAAACACCATATATTTT.

The rearrangement uses TRBV9 and TRBJ2-1; D may be TRBD2 (6 bases). This CDR3 comprises 15 residues. V was cut by 2 bases and J by 5 bases, with 14 bases left in between. From germline, CDR1 is SGDLS and CDR2 YYNGEE. The CDR3 loop is CASSVTGTPNNEQFF. The CDR3, as DNA: TGTGCCAGCAGCGTGACCGGGACTCCCAACAATGAGCAGTTCTTC.